This entry features one T cell receptor beta chain sequence. The data originate from a study of blood T cell repertoires in COVID-19. The overall study: The study drew acute and convalescent COVID-19 samples from the United States, Italy and Spain. From T cells, B-cell-depleted T cells, or PBMCs came the material, which was cDNA or gDNA.

The CDR3 sequence is 14 residues long. V lost 7 bases and J lost 4; bases outside the gene matches: 4. Germline values: CDR1 MNHEY, CDR2 SVGAGI. In the original processing: Amplified reference gene primers provided the basis for estimating nucleated cell counts. Using immunoSEQ multiplex PCR, the repertoire was profiled, and TCRdb retains in-frame clones only, with some absent. V and J calls and clone size are as listed in that table; D and trimming were resolved from the DNA. The data hold tens of thousands of clones, with more than 75% observed a single time. The sequenced sample was peripheral blood. This TCR derives from an elderly woman with acute or convalescent COVID-19. The chain combines TRBV6-5 with TRBJ2-5; 12 bases are a match to TRBD1. The CDR3 coding sequence is TGTGCCAGCAATCCGGGACAGGGGGCAGAGACCCAGTACTTC. Amino acid sequence: CASNPGQGAETQYF.